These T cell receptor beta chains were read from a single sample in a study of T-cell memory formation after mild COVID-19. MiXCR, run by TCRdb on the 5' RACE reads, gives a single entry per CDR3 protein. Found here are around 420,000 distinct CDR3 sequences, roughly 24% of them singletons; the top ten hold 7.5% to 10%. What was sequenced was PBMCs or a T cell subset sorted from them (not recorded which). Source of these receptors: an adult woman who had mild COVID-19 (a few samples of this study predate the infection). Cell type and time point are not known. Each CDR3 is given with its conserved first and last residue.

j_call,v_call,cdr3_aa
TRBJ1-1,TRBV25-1,CASLEPLNTEAFF
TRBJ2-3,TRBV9,CASSVPGAGQKADTQYF
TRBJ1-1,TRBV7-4,CASSSGQERVTEAFF
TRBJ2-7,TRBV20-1,CSVGTGEASHEQYF
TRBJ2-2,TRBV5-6,CASSLGRGKDTGELFF
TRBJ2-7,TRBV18,CASSHEFSYEQYF
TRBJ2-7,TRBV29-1,CSVGGTGAYEQYF
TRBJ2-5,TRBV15,CATQSGRGRETQYF
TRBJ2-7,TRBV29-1,CSVTGLAEYEQYF
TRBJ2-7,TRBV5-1,CASSPRPGAREQYF
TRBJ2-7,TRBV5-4,CASSFQYRSSYEQYF
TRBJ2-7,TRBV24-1,CATSDSGRNYEQYF
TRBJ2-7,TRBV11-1,CASSPEAEDSSYEQYF
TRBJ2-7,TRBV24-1,CATSASGALYEQYF
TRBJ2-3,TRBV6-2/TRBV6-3,CASRQAGAGGDTQYF
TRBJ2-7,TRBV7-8,CASSLNRVWGYEQYF
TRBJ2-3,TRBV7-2,CASSLSRAGGRDTQYF
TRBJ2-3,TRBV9,CASSAGHSLTDTQYF
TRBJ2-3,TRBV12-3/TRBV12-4,CASRRGGGDTQYF
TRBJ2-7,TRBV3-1,CASSQTASSYEQYF
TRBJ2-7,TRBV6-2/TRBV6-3,CASSPWGTGSYEQYF
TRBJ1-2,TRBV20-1,CSASIKNYGYTF
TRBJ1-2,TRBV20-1,CSARGGTTPSRGYTF
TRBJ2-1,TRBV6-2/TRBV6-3,CASSYASVSYNEQFF
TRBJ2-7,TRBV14,CASSQFYEQYF
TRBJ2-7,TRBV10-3,CAIRTDLREQYF